These T cell receptor beta chains were read from a single sample in a study of molecular identifiers for immune sequencing clone quantification. TCRdb recomputed calls from the PCR reads with MiXCR, one row per CDR3 protein. The table shows some 650,000 distinct CDR3 sequences, with 20% occurring only once. Specimen: naive CD8+ T cells from blood, with Jurkat cell RNA spiked in. Source of these receptors: a human donor in good health. Some libraries in this study had Jurkat cell RNA spiked in. CDR3s include the opening cysteine and the closing phenylalanine or tryptophan. The order of the fields is clone size, J gene, D gene, V gene, CDR3 length, CDR3 protein, CDR3 DNA. A D gene is named only where the DNA matches it firmly. Clone size is given for some rows only: seen once, a few or many times, or a class if the clone is expanded.

clone_size: many; j_call: TRBJ2-7; d_call: TRBD1; v_call: TRBV4-2; cdr3_length: 14; cdr3_aa: CASSPDRGLEEQYF; cdr3_nt: TGTGCCAGCAGCCCGGACAGGGGGCTTGAGGAGCAGTACTTC
clone_size: few; j_call: TRBJ2-1; d_call: TRBD2; v_call: TRBV20-1; cdr3_length: 18; cdr3_aa: CSARFGLAGGVSYNEQFF; cdr3_nt: TGCAGTGCCCGATTCGGACTAGCGGGGGGTGTTTCCTACAATGAGCAGTTCTTC
clone_size: once; j_call: TRBJ2-1; d_call: .; v_call: TRBV28; cdr3_length: 14; cdr3_aa: CASSLMSSHNEQFF; cdr3_nt: TGTGCCAGCAGTTTAATGAGCTCCCACAATGAGCAGTTCTTC
clone_size: many; j_call: TRBJ1-1; d_call: .; v_call: TRBV3-2; cdr3_length: 16; cdr3_aa: CASSSLGRGLNTEAFF; cdr3_nt: TGTGCCAGCAGCTCTCTAGGGAGGGGACTGAACACTGAAGCTTTCTTT
clone_size: few; j_call: TRBJ2-7; d_call: .; v_call: TRBV7-9; cdr3_length: 14; cdr3_aa: CASSPTVAFYEQYF; cdr3_nt: TGTGCCAGCAGCCCAACGGTGGCATTCTACGAGCAGTACTTC
clone_size: many; j_call: TRBJ2-3; d_call: .; v_call: TRBV4-3; cdr3_length: 14; cdr3_aa: CASSPRAGTDTQYF; cdr3_nt: TGCGCCAGCAGCCCCCGGGCCGGCACAGATACGCAGTATTTT
clone_size: many; j_call: TRBJ1-5; d_call: TRBD1; v_call: TRBV19; cdr3_length: 17; cdr3_aa: CASSLDRGDHSNQPQHF; cdr3_nt: TGTGCCAGTAGTTTGGACAGGGGCGATCATAGCAATCAGCCCCAGCATTTT
clone_size: many; j_call: TRBJ1-1; d_call: .; v_call: TRBV4-1; cdr3_length: 12; cdr3_aa: CASSQLGIEAFF; cdr3_nt: TGCGCCAGCAGCCAACTGGGGATTGAAGCTTTCTTT
clone_size: few; j_call: TRBJ2-7; d_call: .; v_call: TRBV6-6; cdr3_length: 14; cdr3_aa: CASSWTVSSYEQYF; cdr3_nt: TGTGCCAGCAGTTGGACAGTAAGCTCCTACGAGCAGTACTTC
clone_size: .; j_call: TRBJ2-2; d_call: TRBD2; v_call: TRBV9; cdr3_length: 17; cdr3_aa: CASSPPQRERGAGELFF; cdr3_nt: TGTGCCAGCAGCCCCCCTCAACGGGAGCGGGGTGCCGGGGAGCTGTTTTTT
clone_size: many; j_call: TRBJ1-1; d_call: .; v_call: TRBV30; cdr3_length: 11; cdr3_aa: CAWSATVEAFF; cdr3_nt: TGTGCCTGGAGTGCGACGGTTGAAGCTTTCTTT
clone_size: few; j_call: TRBJ2-1; d_call: .; v_call: TRBV24-1; cdr3_length: 12; cdr3_aa: CATSDSFNERFF; cdr3_nt: TGTGCCACCAGTGATTCATTCAATGAGCGGTTCTTC
clone_size: few; j_call: TRBJ2-7; d_call: TRBD2; v_call: TRBV10-3; cdr3_length: 16; cdr3_aa: CAISLGLAGTSYEQYF; cdr3_nt: TGTGCCATCAGTTTAGGACTAGCGGGGACATCCTACGAGCAGTACTTC
clone_size: .; j_call: TRBJ1-1; d_call: .; v_call: TRBV20-1; cdr3_length: 16; cdr3_aa: CSARDRRLLRDTEAFF; cdr3_nt: TGCAGTGCTAGAGATCGCCGGTTATTGAGGGACACTGAAGCTTTCTTT
clone_size: .; j_call: TRBJ2-7; d_call: .; v_call: TRBV19; cdr3_length: 15; cdr3_aa: CASSISAGKTYEQYF; cdr3_nt: TGTGCCAGTAGTATTTCGGCGGGGAAAACCTACGAGCAGTACTTC
clone_size: many; j_call: TRBJ1-1; d_call: .; v_call: TRBV6-2/TRBV6-3; cdr3_length: 16; cdr3_aa: CASSPLLVLKNTEAFF; cdr3_nt: TGTGCCAGCAGCCCCCTTTTGGTGTTGAAGAACACTGAAGCTTTCTTT
clone_size: few; j_call: TRBJ1-5; d_call: .; v_call: TRBV30; cdr3_length: 15; cdr3_aa: CAWTPGSNSNQPQHF; cdr3_nt: TGTGCCTGGACTCCAGGGTCTAATAGCAATCAGCCCCAGCATTTT
clone_size: .; j_call: TRBJ2-7; d_call: TRBD1; v_call: TRBV20-1; cdr3_length: 15; cdr3_aa: CSATRRTGLSYEQCF; cdr3_nt: TGCAGTGCTACGAGAAGGACAGGGCTCTCCTACGAGCAGTGCTTC
clone_size: few; j_call: TRBJ2-6; d_call: .; v_call: TRBV11-2; cdr3_length: 16; cdr3_aa: CASSPPVISGANVLTF; cdr3_nt: TGTGCCAGCAGCCCCCCGGTGATTTCTGGGGCCAACGTCCTGACTTTC
clone_size: few; j_call: TRBJ2-2; d_call: TRBD1; v_call: TRBV9; cdr3_length: 16; cdr3_aa: CASSVGDRLYTGELFF; cdr3_nt: TGTGCCAGCAGCGTAGGGGACAGACTTTACACCGGGGAGCTGTTTTTT
clone_size: few; j_call: TRBJ2-7; d_call: TRBD2; v_call: TRBV7-8; cdr3_length: 16; cdr3_aa: CASSFPRTSGGYEQYF; cdr3_nt: TGTGCCAGCAGCTTTCCCCGCACTAGCGGGGGTTACGAGCAGTACTTC
clone_size: .; j_call: TRBJ2-2; d_call: .; v_call: TRBV7-6; cdr3_length: 14; cdr3_aa: CASSYGQFTGELFF; cdr3_nt: TGTGCCAGCAGCTACGGGCAGTTCACCGGGGAGCTGTTTTTT
clone_size: many; j_call: TRBJ1-1; d_call: .; v_call: TRBV30; cdr3_length: 12; cdr3_aa: CALTGGGTEAFF; cdr3_nt: TGTGCCTTAACTGGGGGGGGCACTGAAGCTTTCTTT
clone_size: many; j_call: TRBJ1-4; d_call: .; v_call: TRBV7-9; cdr3_length: 13; cdr3_aa: CASSFRGWEKLFF; cdr3_nt: TGTGCCAGCAGCTTCAGGGGTTGGGAAAAACTGTTTTTT
clone_size: many; j_call: TRBJ2-3; d_call: .; v_call: TRBV24-1; cdr3_length: 16; cdr3_aa: CATSAGRGGVTDTQYF; cdr3_nt: TGTGCCACCAGTGCTGGCAGGGGCGGTGTGACAGATACGCAGTATTTT
clone_size: many; j_call: TRBJ1-1; d_call: TRBD1; v_call: TRBV4-3; cdr3_length: 14; cdr3_aa: CASSSGTGSPEAFF; cdr3_nt: TGCGCCAGCAGTTCCGGGACAGGGTCCCCTGAAGCTTTCTTT
clone_size: .; j_call: TRBJ2-7; d_call: .; v_call: TRBV6-2/TRBV6-3; cdr3_length: 15; cdr3_aa: CASSYWAGNSYEQYF; cdr3_nt: TGTGCCAGCAGTTACTGGGCAGGGAACTCCTACGAGCAGTACTTC
clone_size: .; j_call: TRBJ2-2; d_call: TRBD1; v_call: TRBV18; cdr3_length: 15; cdr3_aa: CAGAGTGQITGELFF; cdr3_nt: TGTGCCGGCGCGGGGACAGGCCAAATCACCGGGGAGCTGTTTTTT
clone_size: .; j_call: TRBJ2-2; d_call: .; v_call: TRBV12-3/TRBV12-4; cdr3_length: 14; cdr3_aa: CASSLHPSVGELSF; cdr3_nt: TGTGCCAGCAGTCTCCACCCTAGCGTCGGGGAGCTGTCTTTT
clone_size: many; j_call: TRBJ2-1; d_call: .; v_call: TRBV29-1; cdr3_length: 14; cdr3_aa: CSGWDSRRYNEQFF; cdr3_nt: TGCAGCGGCTGGGACTCCCGGCGGTACAATGAGCAGTTCTTC